This note documents a single TCR beta chain sequence. The CDR3 regions of TCR beta were amplified from RNA transcripts. HTBI primers were employed in a first-round RT-PCR of the TCR CDR3. Each CDR3 protein is one row after TCRdb ran MiXCR on the multiplex PCR reads. Here the sample spans about 840,000 distinct CDR3 sequences, 38% being singletons. Those patients with uncontrolled infection, other autoimmune disease, pregnancy or lactation were excluded. The sample belongs to a study of T cells in Graves' hyperthyroidism and ophthalmopathy. Trimming removed 5 bases at V and 1 base at J, with 21 bases between. The germline CDR1 and CDR2 sequences are SNHLY and FYNNEI. CDR3 length: 18 amino acids.

The sequenced sample was blood. The chain couples TRBV2 to TRBJ1-5; possibly TRBD1 for D (6 bases). The receptor comes from a man aged 18 to 30 with Graves' hyperthyroidism. The CDR3 here is CASSYSRGQPKSNQPQHF. The CDR3 nucleotides are TGTGCCAGCAGTTACTCACGAGGACAGCCCAAAAGCAATCAGCCCCAGCATTTT.